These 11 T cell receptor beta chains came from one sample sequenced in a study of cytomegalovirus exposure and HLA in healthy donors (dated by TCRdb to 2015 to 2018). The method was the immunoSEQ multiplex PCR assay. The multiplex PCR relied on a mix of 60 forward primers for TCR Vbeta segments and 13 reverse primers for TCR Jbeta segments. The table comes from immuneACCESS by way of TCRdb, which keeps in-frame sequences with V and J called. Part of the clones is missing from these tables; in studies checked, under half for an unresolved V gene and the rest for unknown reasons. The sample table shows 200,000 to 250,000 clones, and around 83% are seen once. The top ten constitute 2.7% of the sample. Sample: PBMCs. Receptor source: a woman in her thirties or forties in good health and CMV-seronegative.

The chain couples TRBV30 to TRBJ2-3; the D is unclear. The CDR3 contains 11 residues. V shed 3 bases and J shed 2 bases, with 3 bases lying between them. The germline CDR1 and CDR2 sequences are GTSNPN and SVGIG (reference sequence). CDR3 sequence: CAWSSTDTQYF. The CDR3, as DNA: TGTGCCTGGAGCTCCACAGATACGCAGTATTTT.

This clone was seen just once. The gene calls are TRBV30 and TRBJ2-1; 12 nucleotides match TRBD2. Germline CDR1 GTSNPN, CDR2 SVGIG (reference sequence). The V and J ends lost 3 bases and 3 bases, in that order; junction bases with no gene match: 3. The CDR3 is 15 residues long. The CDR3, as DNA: TGTGCCTGGAGGAGACTAGCGGGAGTCTACAATGAGCAGTTCTTC. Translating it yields CAWRRLAGVYNEQFF.

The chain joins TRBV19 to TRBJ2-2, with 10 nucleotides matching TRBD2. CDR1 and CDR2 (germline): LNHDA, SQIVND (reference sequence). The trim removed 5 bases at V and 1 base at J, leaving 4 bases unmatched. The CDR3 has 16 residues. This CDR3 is CASSPGLAVNTGELFF. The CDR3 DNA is TGTGCCAGTAGTCCCGGACTAGCGGTGAACACCGGGGAGCTGTTTTTT. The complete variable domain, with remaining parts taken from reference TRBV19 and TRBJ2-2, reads DGGITQSPKYLFRKEGQNVTLSCEQNLNHDAMYWYRQDPGQGLRLIYYSQIVNDFQKGDIAEGYSVSREKKESFPLTVTSAQKNPTAFYLCASSPGLAVNTGELFFGEGSRLTVL.

As DNA, the CDR3 is TGTGCCAGCAGCACCCGACTCAGTGATAATTCACCCCTCCACTTT. Its protein product is CASSTRLSDNSPLHF. The chain uses TRBV7-2 and TRBJ1-6; D is undetermined. CDR3 size: 15 residues. The germline V gene has CDR1 SGHTA and CDR2 FQGNSA. V shed 5 bases and J shed 5 bases, with 13 bases lying between them.

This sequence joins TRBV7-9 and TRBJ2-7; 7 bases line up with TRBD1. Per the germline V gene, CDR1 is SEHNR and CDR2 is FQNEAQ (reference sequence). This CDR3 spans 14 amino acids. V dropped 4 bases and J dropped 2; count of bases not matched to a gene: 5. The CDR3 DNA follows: TGTGCCAGCAGCTACCGGGACAGTCCCTACGAGCAGTACTTC. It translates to CASSYRDSPYEQYF.

The CDR3 DNA is TGCGCCAGCAGCCCCGATCCTAGCGGGAGCTACTACAATGAGCAGTTCTTC. This sequence encodes CASSPDPSGSYYNEQFF. The chain links TRBV5-1 to TRBJ2-1; 10 nucleotides match TRBD2. This CDR3 has 17 amino acids. With V trimmed by 4 bases and J by 3 bases, 10 bases remained unmatched. Per germline, CDR1 SGHRS and CDR2 YFSETQ. Using reference TRBV5-1 and TRBJ2-1 for the parts outside the CDR3, the full variable domain is KAGVTQTPRYLIKTRGQQVTLSCSPISGHRSVSWYQQTPGQGLQFLFEYFSETQRNKGNFPGRFSGRQFSNSRSEMNVSTLELGDSALYLCASSPDPSGSYYNEQFFGPGTRLTVL.

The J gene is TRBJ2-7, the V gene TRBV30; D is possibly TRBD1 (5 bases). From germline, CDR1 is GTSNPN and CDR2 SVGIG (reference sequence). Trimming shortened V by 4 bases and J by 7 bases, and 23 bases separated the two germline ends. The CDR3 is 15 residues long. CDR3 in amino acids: CAWTSSQGSPREQYF. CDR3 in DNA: TGTGCCTGGACATCCTCCCAGGGCTCACCCAGGGAGCAGTACTTC. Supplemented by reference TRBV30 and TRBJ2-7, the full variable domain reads SQTIHQWPATLVQPVGSPLSLECTVEGTSNPNLYWYRQAAGRGLQLLFYSVGIGQISSEVPQNLSASRPQDRQFILSSKKLLLSDSGFYLCAWTSSQGSPREQYFGPGTRLTVT.

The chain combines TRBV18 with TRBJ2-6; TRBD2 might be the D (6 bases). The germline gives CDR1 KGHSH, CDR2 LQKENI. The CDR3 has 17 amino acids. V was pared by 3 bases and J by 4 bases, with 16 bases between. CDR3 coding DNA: TGTGCCAGCTCACCCGGTATCGGCGGGGCCGGGGCCAACGTCCTGACTTTC. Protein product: CASSPGIGGAGANVLTF.

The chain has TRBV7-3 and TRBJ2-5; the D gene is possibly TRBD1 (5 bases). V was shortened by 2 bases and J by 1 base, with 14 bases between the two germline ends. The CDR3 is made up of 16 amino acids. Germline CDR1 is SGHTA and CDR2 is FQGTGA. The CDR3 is CASSLGALRSQETQYF. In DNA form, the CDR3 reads TGTGCCAGCAGCTTAGGGGCACTACGCAGCCAAGAGACCCAGTACTTC.

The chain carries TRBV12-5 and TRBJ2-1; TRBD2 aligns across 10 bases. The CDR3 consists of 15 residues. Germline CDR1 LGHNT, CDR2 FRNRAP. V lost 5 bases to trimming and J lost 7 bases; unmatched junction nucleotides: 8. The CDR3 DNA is TGTGCTAGTGGTACCGGACTAGCGGAGGGGAATGAGCAGTTCTTC. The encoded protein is CASGTGLAEGNEQFF.

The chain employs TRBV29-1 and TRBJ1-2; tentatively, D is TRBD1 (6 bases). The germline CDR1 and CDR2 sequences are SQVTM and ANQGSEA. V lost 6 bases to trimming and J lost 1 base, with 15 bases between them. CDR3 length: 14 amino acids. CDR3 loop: CSVTGQSLNYGYTF. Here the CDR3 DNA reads TGCAGCGTAACCGGACAGTCTCTTAACTATGGCTACACCTTC.